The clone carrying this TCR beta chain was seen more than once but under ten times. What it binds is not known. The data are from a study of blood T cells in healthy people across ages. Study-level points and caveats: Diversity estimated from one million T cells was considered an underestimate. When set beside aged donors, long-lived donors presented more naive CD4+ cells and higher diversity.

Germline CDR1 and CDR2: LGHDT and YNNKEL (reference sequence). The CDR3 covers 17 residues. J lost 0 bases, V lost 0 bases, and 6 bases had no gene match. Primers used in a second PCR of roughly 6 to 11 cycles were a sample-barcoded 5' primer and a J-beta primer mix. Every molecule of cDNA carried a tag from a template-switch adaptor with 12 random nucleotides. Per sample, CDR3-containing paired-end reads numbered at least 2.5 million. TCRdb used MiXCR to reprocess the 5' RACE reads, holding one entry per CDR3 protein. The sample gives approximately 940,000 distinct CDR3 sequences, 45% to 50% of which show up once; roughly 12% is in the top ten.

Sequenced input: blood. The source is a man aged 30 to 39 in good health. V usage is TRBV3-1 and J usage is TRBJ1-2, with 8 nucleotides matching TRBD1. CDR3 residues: CASSQDSTGQANYGYTF. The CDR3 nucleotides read TGTGCCAGCAGCCAAGACTCTACGGGACAGGCTAACTATGGCTACACCTTC.